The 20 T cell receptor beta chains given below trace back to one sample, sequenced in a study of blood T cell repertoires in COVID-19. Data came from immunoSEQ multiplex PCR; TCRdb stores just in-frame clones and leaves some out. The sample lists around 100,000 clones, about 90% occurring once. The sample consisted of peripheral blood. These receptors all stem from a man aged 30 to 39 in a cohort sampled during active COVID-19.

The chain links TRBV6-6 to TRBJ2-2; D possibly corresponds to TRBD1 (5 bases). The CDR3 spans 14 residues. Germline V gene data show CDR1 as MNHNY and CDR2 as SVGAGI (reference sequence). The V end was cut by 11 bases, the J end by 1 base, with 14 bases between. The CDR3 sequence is CAAAGNQNTGELFF. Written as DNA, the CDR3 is TGTGCCGCAGCAGGGAATCAGAACACCGGGGAGCTGTTTTTT.

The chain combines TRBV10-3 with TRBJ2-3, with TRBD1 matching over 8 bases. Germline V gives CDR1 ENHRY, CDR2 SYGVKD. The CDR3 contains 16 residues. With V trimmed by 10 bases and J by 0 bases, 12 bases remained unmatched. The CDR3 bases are TGTGCCACCCGGACCAGGGGGCAAGGTAGCACAGATACGCAGTATTTT. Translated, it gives CATRTRGQGSTDTQYF.

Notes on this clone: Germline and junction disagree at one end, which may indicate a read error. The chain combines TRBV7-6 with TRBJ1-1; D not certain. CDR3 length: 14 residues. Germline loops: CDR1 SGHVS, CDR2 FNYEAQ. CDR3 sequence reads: CASSLVGGNSEAFF. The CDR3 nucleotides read TGTGCCAGCAGCTTAGTGGGAGGTAACAGTGAAGCTTTCTTT.

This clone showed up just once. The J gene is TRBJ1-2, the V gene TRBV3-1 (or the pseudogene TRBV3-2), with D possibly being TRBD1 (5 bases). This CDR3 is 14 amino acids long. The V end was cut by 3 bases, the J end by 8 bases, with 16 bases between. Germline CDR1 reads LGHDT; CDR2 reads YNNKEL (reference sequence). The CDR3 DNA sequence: TGTGCCAGCAGCCAGGGCGGTAGGGGCTGGGGCTACACCTTC. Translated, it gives CASSQGGRGWGYTF.

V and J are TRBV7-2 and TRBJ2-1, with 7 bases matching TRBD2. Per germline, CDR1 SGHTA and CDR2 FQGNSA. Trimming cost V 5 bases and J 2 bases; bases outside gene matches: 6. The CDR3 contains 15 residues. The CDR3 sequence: CASSRTGTTYNEQFF. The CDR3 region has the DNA TGTGCCAGCAGCCGTACCGGGACTACCTACAATGAGCAGTTCTTC.

CDR3 nucleotides: TGTGCCAGCAGCTTAAGGGACAGGGTCACTGAAGCTTTCTTT. It specifies CASSLRDRVTEAFF. The gene calls are TRBV7-9 and TRBJ1-1, with TRBD1 matching 9 bases. Germline V gives CDR1 SEHNR, CDR2 FQNEAQ (reference sequence). This CDR3 is built from 14 residues. V was pared by 2 bases and J by 4 bases, with 2 bases of the junction left unmatched.

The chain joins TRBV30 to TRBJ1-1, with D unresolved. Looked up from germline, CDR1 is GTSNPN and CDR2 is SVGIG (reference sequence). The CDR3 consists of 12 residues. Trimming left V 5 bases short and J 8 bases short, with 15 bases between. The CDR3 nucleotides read TGTGCCTGGGGCGGTAAACTCGAAGAAGCTTTCTTT. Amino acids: CAWGGKLEEAFF.

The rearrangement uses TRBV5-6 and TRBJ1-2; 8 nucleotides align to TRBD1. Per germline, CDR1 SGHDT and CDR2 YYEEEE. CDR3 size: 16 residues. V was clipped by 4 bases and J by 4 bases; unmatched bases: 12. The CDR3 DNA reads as TGTGCCAGCAGCAAGACAGGGGAGCCAGGGATCTATGGCTACACCTTC. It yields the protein CASSKTGEPGIYGYTF.

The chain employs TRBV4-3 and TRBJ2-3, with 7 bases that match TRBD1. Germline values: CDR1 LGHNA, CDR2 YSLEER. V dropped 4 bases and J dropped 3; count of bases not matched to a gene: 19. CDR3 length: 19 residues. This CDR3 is CASSPRATGESLGTDTQYF. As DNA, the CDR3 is TGCGCCAGCAGCCCCAGGGCAACAGGGGAAAGTCTTGGTACAGATACGCAGTATTTT.

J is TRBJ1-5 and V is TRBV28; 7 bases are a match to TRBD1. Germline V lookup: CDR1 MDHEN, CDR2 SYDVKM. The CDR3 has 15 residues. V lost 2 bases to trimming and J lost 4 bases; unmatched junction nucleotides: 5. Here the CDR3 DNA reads TGTGCCAGCAGTTTAACCCCAGGGGGAAATCAGCCCCAGCATTTT. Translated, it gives CASSLTPGGNQPQHF.

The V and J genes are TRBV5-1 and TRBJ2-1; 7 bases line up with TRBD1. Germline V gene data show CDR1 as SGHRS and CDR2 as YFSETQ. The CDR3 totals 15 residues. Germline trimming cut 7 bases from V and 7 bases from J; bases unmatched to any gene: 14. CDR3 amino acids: CASDEGATGKNEQFF. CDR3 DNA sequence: TGCGCCAGCGATGAGGGGGCAACGGGGAAAAATGAGCAGTTCTTC.

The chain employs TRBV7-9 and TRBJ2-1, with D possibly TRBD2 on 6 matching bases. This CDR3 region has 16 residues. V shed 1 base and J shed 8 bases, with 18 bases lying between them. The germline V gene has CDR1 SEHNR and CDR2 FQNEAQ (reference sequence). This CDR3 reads CASSLETSRESDEQFF. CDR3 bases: TGTGCCAGCAGCTTAGAGACTAGTCGGGAGTCAGATGAGCAGTTCTTC.

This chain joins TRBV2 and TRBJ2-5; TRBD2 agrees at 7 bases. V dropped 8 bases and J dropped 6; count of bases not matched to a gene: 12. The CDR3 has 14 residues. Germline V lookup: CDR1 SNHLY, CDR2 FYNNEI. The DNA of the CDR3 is TGTGCCAGCTTGTCCCGACTAGCAGAGAAGACCCAGTACTTC. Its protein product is CASLSRLAEKTQYF. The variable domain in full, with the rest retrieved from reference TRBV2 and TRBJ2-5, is EPEVTQTPSHQVTQMGQEVILRCVPISNHLYFYWYRQILGQKVEFLVSFYNNEISEKSEIFDDQFSVERPDGSNFTLKIRSTKLEDSAMYFCASLSRLAEKTQYFGPGTRLLVL.

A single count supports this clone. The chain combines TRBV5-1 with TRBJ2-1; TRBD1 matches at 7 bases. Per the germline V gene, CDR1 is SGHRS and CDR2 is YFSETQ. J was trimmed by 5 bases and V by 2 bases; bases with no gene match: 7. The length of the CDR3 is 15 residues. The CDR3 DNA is TGCGCCAGCAGCTTCAGGGGGATCAGAAACAATGAGCAGTTCTTC. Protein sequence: CASSFRGIRNNEQFF. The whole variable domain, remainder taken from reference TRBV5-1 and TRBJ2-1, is KAGVTQTPRYLIKTRGQQVTLSCSPISGHRSVSWYQQTPGQGLQFLFEYFSETQRNKGNFPGRFSGRQFSNSRSEMNVSTLELGDSALYLCASSFRGIRNNEQFFGPGTRLTVL.

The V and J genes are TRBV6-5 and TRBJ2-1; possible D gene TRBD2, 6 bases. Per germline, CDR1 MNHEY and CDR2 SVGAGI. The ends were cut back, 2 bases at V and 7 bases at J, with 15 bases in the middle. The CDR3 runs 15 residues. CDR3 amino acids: CASSYGERRGNEQFF. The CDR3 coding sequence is TGTGCCAGCAGTTACGGAGAGAGACGGGGGAATGAGCAGTTCTTC.

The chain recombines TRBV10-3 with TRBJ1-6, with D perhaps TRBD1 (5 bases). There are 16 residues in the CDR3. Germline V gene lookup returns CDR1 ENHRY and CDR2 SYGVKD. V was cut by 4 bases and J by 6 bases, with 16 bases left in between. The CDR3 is CAISGGNFESNSPLHF. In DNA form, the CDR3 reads TGTGCCATCAGTGGGGGCAATTTCGAAAGTAATTCACCCCTCCACTTT.

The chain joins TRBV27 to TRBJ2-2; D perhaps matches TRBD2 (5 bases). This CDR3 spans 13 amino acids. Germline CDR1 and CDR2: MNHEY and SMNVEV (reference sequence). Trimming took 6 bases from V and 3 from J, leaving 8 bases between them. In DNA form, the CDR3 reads TGTGCCAGCAGGGACGGGGACACCGGGGAGCTGTTTTTT. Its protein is CASRDGDTGELFF.

The CDR3: CASSSLGTGGAEKLFF. CDR3 coding DNA: TGTGCCAGCAGCTCTCTTGGTACGGGGGGCGCTGAAAAACTGTTTTTT. The V and J genes are TRBV7-2 and TRBJ1-4; weak D call: TRBD1 (6 bases). The CDR3 covers 16 residues. V was shortened by 4 bases and J by 7 bases, with 19 bases between the two germline ends. From germline, CDR1 is SGHTA and CDR2 FQGNSA.

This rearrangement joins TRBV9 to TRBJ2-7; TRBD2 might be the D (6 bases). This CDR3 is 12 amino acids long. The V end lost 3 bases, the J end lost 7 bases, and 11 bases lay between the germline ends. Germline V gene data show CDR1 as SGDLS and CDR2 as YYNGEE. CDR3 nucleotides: TGTGCCAGCAGCGGGTCCGCGGGGGAGCAGTACTTC. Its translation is CASSGSAGEQYF. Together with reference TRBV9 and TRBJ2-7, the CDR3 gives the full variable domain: DSGVTQTPKHLITATGQRVTLRCSPRSGDLSVYWYQQSLDQGLQFLIQYYNGEERAKGNILERFSAQQFPDLHSELNLSSLELGDSALYFCASSGSAGEQYFGPGTRLTVT.

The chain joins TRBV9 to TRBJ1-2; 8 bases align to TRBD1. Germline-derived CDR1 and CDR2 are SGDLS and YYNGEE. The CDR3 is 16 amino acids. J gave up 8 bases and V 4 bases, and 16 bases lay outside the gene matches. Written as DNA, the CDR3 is TGTGCCAGCAGCTCGACAGGGGCCCAACTGAGTGGCGGCTACACCTTC. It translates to CASSSTGAQLSGGYTF.